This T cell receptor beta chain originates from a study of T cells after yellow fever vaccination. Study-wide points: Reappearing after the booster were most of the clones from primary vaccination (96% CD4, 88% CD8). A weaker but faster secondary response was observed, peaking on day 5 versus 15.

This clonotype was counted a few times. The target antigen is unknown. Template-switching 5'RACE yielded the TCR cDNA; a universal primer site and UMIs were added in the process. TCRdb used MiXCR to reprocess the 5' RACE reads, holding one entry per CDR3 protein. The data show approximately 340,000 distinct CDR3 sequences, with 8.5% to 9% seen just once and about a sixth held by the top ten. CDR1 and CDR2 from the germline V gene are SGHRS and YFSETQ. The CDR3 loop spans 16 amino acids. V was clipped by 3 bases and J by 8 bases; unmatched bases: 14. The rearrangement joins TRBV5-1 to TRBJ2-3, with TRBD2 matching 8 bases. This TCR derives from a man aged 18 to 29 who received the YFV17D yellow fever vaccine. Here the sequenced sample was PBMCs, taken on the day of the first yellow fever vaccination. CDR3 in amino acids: CASSYEWGTRRVTQYF. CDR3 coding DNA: TGCGCCAGCAGCTACGAGTGGGGGACTAGACGGGTTACGCAGTATTTT. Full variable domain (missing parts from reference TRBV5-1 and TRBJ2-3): KAGVTQTPRYLIKTRGQQVTLSCSPISGHRSVSWYQQTPGQGLQFLFEYFSETQRNKGNFPGRFSGRQFSNSRSEMNVSTLELGDSALYLCASSYEWGTRRVTQYFGPGTRLTVL.